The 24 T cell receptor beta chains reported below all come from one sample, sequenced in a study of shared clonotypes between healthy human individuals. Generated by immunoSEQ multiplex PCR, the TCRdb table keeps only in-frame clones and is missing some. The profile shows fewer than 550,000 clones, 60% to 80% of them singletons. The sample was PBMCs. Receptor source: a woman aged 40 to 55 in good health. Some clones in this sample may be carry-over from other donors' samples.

The CDR3 loop is CASSVLPISTDTQYF. As DNA, the CDR3 is TGCGCCAGCAGCGTCCTTCCCATAAGTACAGATACGCAGTATTTT. The chain carries TRBV4-1 and TRBJ2-3; no definite D call. Trimming removed 5 bases at V and 3 bases at J, with 15 bases between. The CDR3 contains 15 residues. Germline V gene sequence: CDR1 MGHRA, CDR2 YSYEKL.

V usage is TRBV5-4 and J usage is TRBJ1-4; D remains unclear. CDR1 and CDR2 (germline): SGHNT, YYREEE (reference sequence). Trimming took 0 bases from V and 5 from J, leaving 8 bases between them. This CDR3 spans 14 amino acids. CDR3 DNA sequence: TGTGCCAGCAGCTTGGCAGGAATGAATGAAAAACTGTTTTTT. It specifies CASSLAGMNEKLFF.

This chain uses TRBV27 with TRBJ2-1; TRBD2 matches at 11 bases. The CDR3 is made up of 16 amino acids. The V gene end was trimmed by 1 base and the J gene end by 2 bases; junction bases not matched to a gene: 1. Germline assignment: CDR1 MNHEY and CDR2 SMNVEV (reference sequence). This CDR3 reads CASSLYSGRAYNEQFF. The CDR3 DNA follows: TGTGCCAGCAGTTTATATAGCGGGAGGGCCTACAATGAGCAGTTCTTC.

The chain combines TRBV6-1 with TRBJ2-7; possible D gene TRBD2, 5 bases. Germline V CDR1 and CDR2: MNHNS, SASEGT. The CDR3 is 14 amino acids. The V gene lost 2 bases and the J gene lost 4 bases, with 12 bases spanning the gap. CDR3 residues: CASSERTGLYEQYF. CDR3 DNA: TGTGCCAGCAGTGAACGGACTGGGTTGTACGAGCAGTACTTC.

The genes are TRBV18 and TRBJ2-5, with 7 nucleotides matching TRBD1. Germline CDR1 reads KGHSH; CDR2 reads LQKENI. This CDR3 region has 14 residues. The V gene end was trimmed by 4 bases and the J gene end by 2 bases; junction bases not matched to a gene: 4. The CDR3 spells CASSQGAPQETQYF. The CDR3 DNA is TGTGCCAGCTCACAGGGGGCGCCGCAAGAGACCCAGTACTTC.

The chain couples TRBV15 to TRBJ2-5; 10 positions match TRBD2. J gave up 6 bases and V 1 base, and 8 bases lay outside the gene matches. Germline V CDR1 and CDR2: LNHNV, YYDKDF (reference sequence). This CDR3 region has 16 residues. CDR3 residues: CATSRGGTSVDKTQYF. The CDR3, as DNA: TGTGCCACCAGCAGAGGAGGGACTAGCGTGGATAAGACCCAGTACTTC.

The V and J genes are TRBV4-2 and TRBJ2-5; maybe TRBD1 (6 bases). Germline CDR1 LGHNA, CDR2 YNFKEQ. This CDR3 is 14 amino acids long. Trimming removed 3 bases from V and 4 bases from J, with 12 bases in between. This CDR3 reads CASSQYTGLETQYF. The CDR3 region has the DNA TGTGCCAGCAGCCAGTATACAGGGTTAGAGACCCAGTACTTC.

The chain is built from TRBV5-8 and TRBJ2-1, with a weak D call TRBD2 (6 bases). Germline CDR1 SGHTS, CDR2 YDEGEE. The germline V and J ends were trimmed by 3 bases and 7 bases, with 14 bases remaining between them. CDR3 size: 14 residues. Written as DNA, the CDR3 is TGTGCCAGCAGCTGGGGTACTGGAGGGAATGAGCAGTTCTTC. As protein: CASSWGTGGNEQFF.

CDR3 DNA: TGTGCCAGCAGCTTAACTAGGGATGGGGCGGCTGAAGCTTTCTTT. Translating it yields CASSLTRDGAAEAFF. The J gene is TRBJ1-1, the V gene TRBV7-9, with a weak D call TRBD1 (5 bases). The CDR3 runs to 15 residues. CDR1 and CDR2 (germline): SEHNR, FQNEAQ (reference sequence). Trimming took 2 bases from V and 6 from J, leaving 16 bases between them. The full variable domain, completed using reference TRBV7-9 and TRBJ1-1, is DTGVSQNPRHKITKRGQNVTFRCDPISEHNRLYWYRQTLGQGPEFLTYFQNEAQLEKSRLLSDRFSAERPKGSFSTLEIQRTEQGDSAMYLCASSLTRDGAAEAFFGQGTRLTVV.

The CDR3 DNA follows: TGTGCCAGCAGCCAAGGAAACGCCAGGGGTGGCTACACCTTC. It encodes CASSQGNARGGYTF. The chain has TRBV7-8 and TRBJ1-2; D possibly corresponds to TRBD1 (6 bases). CDR1 and CDR2 (germline): SGHVS, FQNEAQ. The CDR3 sequence is 14 residues long. Trimming shortened V by 5 bases and J by 7 bases, and 17 bases separated the two germline ends.

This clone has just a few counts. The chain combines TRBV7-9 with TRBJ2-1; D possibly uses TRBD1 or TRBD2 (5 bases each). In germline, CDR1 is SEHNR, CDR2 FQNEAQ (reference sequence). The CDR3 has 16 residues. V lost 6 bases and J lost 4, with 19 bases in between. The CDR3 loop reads CASSQTERDPYNEQFF. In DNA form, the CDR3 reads TGTGCCAGCAGTCAAACCGAAAGGGACCCGTACAATGAGCAGTTCTTC.

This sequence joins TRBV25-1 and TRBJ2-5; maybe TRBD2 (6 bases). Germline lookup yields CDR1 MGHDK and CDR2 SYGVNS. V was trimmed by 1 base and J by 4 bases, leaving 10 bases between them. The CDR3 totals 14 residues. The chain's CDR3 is CASSEFRGRETQYF. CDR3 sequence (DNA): TGTGCCAGCAGTGAATTCCGGGGGAGAGAGACCCAGTACTTC.

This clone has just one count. CDR3 coding DNA: TGTGCCAGCAGCTTAGGGCGGAACTATGGCTACACCTTC. It specifies CASSLGRNYGYTF. The rearrangement uses TRBV7-9 and TRBJ1-2, with unresolved D. CDR1 and CDR2 from the germline V gene are SEHNR and FQNEAQ (reference sequence). The V and J ends lost 1 base and 2 bases respectively, with 5 bases between them. The CDR3 spans 13 residues. Drawing the rest from reference TRBV7-9 and TRBJ1-2, the complete variable domain is DTGVSQNPRHKITKRGQNVTFRCDPISEHNRLYWYRQTLGQGPEFLTYFQNEAQLEKSRLLSDRFSAERPKGSFSTLEIQRTEQGDSAMYLCASSLGRNYGYTFGSGTRLTVV.

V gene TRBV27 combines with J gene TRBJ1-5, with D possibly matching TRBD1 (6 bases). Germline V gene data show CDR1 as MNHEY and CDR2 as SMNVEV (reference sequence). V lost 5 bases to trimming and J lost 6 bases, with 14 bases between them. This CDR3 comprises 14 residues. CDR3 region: CASSEGGIGQPQHF. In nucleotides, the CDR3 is TGTGCCAGCAGTGAGGGGGGGATTGGTCAGCCCCAGCATTTT.

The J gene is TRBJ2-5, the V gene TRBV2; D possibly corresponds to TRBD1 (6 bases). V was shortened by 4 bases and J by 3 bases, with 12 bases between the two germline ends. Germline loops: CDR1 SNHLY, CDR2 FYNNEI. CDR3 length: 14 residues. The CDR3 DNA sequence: TGTGCCAGCAGTGGGTTGCGGACAGAAGAGACCCAGTACTTC. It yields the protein CASSGLRTEETQYF.

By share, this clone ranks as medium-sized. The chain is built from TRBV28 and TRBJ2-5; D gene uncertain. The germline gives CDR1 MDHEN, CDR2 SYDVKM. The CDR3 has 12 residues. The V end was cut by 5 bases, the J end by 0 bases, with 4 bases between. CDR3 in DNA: TGTGCCAGCAGTGGGTACCAAGAGACCCAGTACTTC. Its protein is CASSGYQETQYF.

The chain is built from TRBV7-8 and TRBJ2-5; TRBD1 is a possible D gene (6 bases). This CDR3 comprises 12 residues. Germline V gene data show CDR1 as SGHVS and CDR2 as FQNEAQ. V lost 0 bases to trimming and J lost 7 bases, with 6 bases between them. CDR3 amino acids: CASSLAGGTQYF. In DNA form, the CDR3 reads TGTGCCAGCAGCTTAGCAGGGGGGACCCAGTACTTC.

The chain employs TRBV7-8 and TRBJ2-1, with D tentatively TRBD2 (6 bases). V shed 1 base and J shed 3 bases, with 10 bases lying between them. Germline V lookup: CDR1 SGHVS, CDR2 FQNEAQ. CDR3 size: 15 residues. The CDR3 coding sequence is TGTGCCAGCAGCTTAGTTGGAGGGAGCTACAATGAGCAGTTCTTC. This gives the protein CASSLVGGSYNEQFF.

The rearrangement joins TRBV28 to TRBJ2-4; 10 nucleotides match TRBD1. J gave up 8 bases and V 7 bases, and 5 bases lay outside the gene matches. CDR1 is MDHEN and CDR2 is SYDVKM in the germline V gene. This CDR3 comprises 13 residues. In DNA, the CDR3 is TGTGCCAGCACCCGGGACAGGGGCGACATTCAGTACTTC. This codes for CASTRDRGDIQYF.

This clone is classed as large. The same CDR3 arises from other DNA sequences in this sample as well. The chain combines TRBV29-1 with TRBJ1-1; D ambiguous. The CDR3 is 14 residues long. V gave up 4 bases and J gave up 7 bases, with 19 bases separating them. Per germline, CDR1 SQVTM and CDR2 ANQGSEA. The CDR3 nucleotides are TGCAGCGTTGTCCTAACCCGGGGTGGGATTGAAGCTTTCTTT. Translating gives CSVVLTRGGIEAFF.

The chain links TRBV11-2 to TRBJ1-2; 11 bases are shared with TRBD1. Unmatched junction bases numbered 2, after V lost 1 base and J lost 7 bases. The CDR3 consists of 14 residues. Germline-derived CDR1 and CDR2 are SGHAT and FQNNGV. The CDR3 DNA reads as TGTGCCAGCAGCTTAGGGACAGGGGGCAGTGGCTACACCTTC. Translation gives CASSLGTGGSGYTF.

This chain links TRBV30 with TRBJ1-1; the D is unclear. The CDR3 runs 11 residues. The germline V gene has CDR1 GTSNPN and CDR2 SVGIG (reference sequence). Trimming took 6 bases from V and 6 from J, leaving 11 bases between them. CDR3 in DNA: TGTGCCTGCCGGGCCGGGCCTGAAGCTTTCTTT. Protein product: CACRAGPEAFF.

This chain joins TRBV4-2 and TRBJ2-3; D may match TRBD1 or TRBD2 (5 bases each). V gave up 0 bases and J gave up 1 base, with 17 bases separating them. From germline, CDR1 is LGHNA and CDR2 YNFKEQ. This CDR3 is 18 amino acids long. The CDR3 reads CASSQEFTGGTGTDTQYF. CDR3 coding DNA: TGTGCCAGCAGCCAAGAGTTTACAGGTGGGACGGGCACAGATACGCAGTATTTT.

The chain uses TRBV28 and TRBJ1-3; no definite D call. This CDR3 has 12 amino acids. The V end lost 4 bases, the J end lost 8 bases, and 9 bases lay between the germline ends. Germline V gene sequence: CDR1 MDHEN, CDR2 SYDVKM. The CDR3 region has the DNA TGTGCCAGCAGTTCCCGACCTGACACCATATATTTT. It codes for CASSSRPDTIYF.